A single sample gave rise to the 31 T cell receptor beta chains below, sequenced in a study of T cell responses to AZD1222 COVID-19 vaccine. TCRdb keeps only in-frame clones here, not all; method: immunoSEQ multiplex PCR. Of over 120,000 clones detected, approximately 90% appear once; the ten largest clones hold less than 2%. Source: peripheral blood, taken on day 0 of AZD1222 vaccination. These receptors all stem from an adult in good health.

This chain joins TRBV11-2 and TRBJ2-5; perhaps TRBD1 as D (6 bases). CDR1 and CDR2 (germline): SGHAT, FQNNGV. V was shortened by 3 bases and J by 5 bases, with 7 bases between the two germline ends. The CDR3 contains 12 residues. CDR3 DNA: TGTGCCAGCAGCTTCCAGGGGGAGACCCAGTACTTC. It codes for CASSFQGETQYF.

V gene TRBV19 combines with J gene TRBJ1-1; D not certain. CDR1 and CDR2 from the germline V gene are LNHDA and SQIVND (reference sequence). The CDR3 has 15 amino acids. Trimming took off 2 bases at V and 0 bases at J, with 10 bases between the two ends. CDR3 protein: CASSIPGALNTEAFF. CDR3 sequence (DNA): TGTGCCAGTAGTATACCGGGAGCCTTGAACACTGAAGCTTTCTTT. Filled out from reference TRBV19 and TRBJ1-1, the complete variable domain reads DGGITQSPKYLFRKEGQNVTLSCEQNLNHDAMYWYRQDPGQGLRLIYYSQIVNDFQKGDIAEGYSVSREKKESFPLTVTSAQKNPTAFYLCASSIPGALNTEAFFGQGTRLTVV.

The CDR3 region has the DNA TGTGCCAGCAGCACCTACAGGGAATCTCTCACCTTC. It encodes CASSTYRESLTF. V and J are TRBV7-2 and TRBJ1-2, with a possible D match to TRBD1 (6 bases). Germline V gene sequence: CDR1 SGHTA, CDR2 FQGNSA. There are 12 residues in the CDR3. Trimming cost V 5 bases and J 13 bases, with 17 bases left between them.

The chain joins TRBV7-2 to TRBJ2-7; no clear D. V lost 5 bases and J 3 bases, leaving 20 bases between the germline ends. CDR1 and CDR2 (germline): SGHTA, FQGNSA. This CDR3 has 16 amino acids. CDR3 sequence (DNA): TGTGCCAGCAGCCTCGCAGCACTACCTATTGGCTACGAGCAGTACTTC. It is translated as CASSLAALPIGYEQYF.

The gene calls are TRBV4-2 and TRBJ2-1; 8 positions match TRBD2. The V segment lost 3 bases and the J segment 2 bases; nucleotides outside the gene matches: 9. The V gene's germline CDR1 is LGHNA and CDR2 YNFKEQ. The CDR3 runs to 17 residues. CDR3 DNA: TGTGCCAGCAGCCACCACCTCCAGCGGGGGACCTACAATGAGCAGTTCTTC. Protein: CASSHHLQRGTYNEQFF.

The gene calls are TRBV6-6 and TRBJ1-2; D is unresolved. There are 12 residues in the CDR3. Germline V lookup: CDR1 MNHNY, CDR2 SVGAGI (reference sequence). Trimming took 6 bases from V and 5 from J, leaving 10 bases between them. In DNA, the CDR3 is TGTGCCAGCAGCGGTCGGTGGTATGGCTACACCTTC. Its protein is CASSGRWYGYTF.

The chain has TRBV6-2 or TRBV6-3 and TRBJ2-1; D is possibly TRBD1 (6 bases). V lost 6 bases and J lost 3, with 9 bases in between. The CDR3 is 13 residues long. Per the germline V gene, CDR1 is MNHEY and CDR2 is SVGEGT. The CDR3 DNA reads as TGTGCCAGCAGCCGGGACAACTACAATGAGCAGTTCTTC. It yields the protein CASSRDNYNEQFF.

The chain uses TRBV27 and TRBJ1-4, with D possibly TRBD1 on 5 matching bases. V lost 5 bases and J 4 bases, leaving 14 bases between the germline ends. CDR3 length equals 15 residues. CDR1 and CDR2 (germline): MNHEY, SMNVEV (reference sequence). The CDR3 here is CASSLRRDFNEKLFF. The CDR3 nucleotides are TGTGCCAGCAGTCTACGACGGGACTTTAATGAAAAACTGTTTTTT. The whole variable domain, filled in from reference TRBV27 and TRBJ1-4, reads EAQVTQNPRYLITVTGKKLTVTCSQNMNHEYMSWYRQDPGLGLRQIYYSMNVEVTDKGDVPEGYKVSRKEKRNFPLILESPSPNQTSLYFCASSLRRDFNEKLFFGSGTQLSVL.

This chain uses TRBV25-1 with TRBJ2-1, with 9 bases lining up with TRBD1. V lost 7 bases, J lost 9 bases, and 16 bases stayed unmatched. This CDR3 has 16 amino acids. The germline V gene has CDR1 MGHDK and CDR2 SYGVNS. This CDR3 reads CASTGAPGQGVSEQFF. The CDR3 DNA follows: TGTGCCAGCACCGGGGCTCCGGGACAGGGTGTGAGTGAGCAGTTCTTC.

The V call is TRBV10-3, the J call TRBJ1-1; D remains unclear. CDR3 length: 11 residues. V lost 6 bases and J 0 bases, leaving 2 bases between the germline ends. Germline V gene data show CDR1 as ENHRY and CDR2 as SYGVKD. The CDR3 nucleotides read TGTGCCATCAGGGTGAACACTGAAGCTTTCTTT. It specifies CAIRVNTEAFF.

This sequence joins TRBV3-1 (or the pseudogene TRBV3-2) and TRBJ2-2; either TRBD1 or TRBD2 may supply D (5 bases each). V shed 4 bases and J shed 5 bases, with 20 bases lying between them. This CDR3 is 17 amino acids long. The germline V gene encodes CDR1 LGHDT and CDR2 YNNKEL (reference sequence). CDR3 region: CASSPHRAGTHTGELFF. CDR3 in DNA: TGTGCCAGCAGCCCTCACCGAGCCGGGACGCATACCGGGGAGCTGTTTTTT.

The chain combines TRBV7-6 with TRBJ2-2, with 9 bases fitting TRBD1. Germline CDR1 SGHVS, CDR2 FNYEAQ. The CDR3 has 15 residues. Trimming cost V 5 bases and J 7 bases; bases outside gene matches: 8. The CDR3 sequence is CASSPVQGAGGELFF. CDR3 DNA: TGTGCCAGCAGCCCCGTACAGGGGGCAGGCGGGGAGCTGTTTTTT.

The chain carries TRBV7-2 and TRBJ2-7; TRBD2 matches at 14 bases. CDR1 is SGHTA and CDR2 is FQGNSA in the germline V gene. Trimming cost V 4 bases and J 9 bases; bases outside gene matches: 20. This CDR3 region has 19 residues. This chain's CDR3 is CASSSPGGLAGVKAWVQYF. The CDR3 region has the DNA TGTGCCAGCAGCTCCCCGGGGGGACTAGCGGGGGTAAAGGCGTGGGTGCAGTACTTC. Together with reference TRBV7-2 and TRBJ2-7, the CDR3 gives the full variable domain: GAGVSQSPSNKVTEKGKDVELRCDPISGHTALYWYRQSLGQGLEFLIYFQGNSAPDKSGLPSDRFSAERTGGSVSTLTIQRTQQEDSAVYLCASSSPGGLAGVKAWVQYFGPGTRLTVT.

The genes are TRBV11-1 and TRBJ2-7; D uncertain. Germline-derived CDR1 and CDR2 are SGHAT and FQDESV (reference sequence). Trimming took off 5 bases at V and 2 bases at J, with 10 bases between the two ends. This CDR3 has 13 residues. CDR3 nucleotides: TGTGCCAGCAGCCAACAGCTTACCTACGAGCAGTACTTC. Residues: CASSQQLTYEQYF.

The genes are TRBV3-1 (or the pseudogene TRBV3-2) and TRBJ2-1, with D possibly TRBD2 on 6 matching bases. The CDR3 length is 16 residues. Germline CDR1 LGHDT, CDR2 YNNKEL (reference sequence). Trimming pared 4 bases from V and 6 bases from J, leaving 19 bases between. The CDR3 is CASSREGGRSSNEQFF. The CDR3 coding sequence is TGTGCCAGCAGCCGCGAAGGTGGGAGGTCATCCAATGAGCAGTTCTTC.

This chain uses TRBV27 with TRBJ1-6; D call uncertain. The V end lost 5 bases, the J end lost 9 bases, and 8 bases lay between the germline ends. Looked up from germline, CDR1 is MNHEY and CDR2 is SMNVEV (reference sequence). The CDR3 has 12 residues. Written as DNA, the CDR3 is TGTGCCAGCAGTACCCGGGGTTCACCCCTCCACTTT. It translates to CASSTRGSPLHF.

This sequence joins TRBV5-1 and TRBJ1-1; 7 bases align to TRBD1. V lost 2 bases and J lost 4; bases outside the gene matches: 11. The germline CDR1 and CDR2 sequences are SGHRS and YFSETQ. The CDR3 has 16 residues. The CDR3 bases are TGCGCCAGCAGCTTAGCAGGGGGGTCCATAATCACTGAAGCTTTCTTT. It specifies CASSLAGGSIITEAFF.

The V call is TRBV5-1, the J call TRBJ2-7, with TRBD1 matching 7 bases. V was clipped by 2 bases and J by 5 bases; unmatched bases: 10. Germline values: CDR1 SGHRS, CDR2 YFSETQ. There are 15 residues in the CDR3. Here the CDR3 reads CASSFRPDRADEQYF. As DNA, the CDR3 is TGCGCCAGCAGCTTTAGACCCGACAGGGCTGACGAGCAGTACTTC.

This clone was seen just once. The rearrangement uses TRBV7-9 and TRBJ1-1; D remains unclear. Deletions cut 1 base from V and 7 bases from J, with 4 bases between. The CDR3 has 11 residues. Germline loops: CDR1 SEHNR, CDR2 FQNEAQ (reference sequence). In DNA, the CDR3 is TGTGCCAGCAGCTTAGGGCATGAAGCTTTCTTT. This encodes CASSLGHEAFF. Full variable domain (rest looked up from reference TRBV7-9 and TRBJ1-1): DTGVSQNPRHKITKRGQNVTFRCDPISEHNRLYWYRQTLGQGPEFLTYFQNEAQLEKSRLLSDRFSAERPKGSFSTLEIQRTEQGDSAMYLCASSLGHEAFFGQGTRLTVV.

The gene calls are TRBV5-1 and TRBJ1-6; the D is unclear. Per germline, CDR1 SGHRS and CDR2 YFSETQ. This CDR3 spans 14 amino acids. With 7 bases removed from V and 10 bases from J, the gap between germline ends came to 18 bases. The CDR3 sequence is CASRSEGRASPLHF. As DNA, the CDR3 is TGCGCCAGCCGGAGCGAGGGAAGAGCGTCACCCCTCCACTTT.

The CDR3, as DNA: TGTGCCAGCAGCCATGATGTGACGACCACAGATACGCAGTATTTT. This encodes CASSHDVTTTDTQYF. The V call is TRBV14, the J call TRBJ2-3; D not certain. Trimming took 3 bases from V and 2 from J, leaving 12 bases between them. Germline V lookup: CDR1 SGHDN, CDR2 FVKESK. There are 15 residues in the CDR3.

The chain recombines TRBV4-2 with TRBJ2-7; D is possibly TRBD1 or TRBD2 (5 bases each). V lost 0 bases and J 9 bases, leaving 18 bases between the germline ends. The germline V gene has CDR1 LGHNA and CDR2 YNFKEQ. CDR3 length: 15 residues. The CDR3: CASSQDRGRTARQYF. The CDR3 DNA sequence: TGTGCCAGCAGCCAAGATCGGGGACGGACGGCGAGGCAGTACTTC.

The CDR3 DNA is TGTGCCAGCAGCTTGCAGGGGCCCTCTGGAAACACCATATATTTT. It encodes CASSLQGPSGNTIYF. V is TRBV5-6 and J is TRBJ1-3; D is perhaps TRBD1 (6 bases). Germline CDR1 SGHDT, CDR2 YYEEEE. The CDR3 is 15 residues long. Trimming cost V 1 base and J 0 bases, with 8 bases left between them.

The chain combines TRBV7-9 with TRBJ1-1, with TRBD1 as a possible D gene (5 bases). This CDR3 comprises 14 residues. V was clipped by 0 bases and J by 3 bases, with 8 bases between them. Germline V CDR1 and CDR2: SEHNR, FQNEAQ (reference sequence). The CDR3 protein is CASSLAGVYTEAFF. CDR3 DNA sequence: TGTGCCAGCAGCTTAGCAGGGGTCTACACTGAAGCTTTCTTT.

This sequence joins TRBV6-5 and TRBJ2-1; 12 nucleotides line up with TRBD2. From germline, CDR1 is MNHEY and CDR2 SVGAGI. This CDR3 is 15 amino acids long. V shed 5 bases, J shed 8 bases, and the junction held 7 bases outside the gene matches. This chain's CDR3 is CASSPTSGGTDEQFF. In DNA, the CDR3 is TGTGCCAGCAGTCCTACTAGCGGGGGGACCGATGAGCAGTTCTTC.

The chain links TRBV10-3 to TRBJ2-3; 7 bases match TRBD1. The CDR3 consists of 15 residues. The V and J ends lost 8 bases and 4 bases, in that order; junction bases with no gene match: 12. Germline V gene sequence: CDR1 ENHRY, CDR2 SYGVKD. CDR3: CAIRDRGRSADTQYF. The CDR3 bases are TGTGCCATCCGAGATAGGGGGCGTTCCGCAGATACGCAGTATTTT.

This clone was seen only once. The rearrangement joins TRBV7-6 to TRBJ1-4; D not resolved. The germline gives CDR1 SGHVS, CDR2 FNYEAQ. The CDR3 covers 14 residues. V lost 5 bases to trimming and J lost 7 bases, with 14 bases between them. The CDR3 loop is CASSPQVSGEKLFF. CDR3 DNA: TGTGCCAGCAGCCCGCAGGTGTCCGGTGAAAAACTGTTTTTT.

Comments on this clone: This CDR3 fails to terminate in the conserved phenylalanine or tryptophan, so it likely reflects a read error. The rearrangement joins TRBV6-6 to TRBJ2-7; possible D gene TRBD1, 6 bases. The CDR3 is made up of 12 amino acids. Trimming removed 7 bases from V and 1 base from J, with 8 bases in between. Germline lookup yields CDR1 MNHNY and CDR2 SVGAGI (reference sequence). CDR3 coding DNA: TGTGCCAGCAAGGGGGTTTCCTACGAGCAGTACCTC. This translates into CASKGVSYEQYL.

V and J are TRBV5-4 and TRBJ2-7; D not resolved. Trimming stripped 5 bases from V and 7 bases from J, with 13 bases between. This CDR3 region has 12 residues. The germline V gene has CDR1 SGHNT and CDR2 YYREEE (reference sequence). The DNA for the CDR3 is TGTGCCAGCAGTCTGCCTTATGGGGAGCAGTACTTC. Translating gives CASSLPYGEQYF.

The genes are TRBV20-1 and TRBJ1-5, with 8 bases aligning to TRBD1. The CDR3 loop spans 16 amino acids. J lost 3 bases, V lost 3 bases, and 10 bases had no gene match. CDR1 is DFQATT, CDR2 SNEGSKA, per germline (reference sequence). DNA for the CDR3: TGCAGTGCTAGTGAGGACAGGGTCATTGACAATCAGCCCCAGCATTTT. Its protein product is CSASEDRVIDNQPQHF.

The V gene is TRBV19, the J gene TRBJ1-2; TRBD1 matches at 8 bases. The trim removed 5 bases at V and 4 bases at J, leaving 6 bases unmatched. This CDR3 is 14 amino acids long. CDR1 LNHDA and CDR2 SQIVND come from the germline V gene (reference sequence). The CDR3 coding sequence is TGTGCCAGTAGTCCCAGGGGGCCGAGCTATGGCTACACCTTC. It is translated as CASSPRGPSYGYTF.